What follows are 29 T cell receptor beta chains derived from one specimen sequenced in a study of T cell repertoires in cytomegalovirus infection. TCRdb fed the reads into MiXCR, producing one record per CDR3 protein. The repertoire holds 250,000 to 300,000 distinct CDR3 sequences, with about 20% as singletons. Antigens of these TCRs are unknown. The sample consisted of cultured PBMCs, taken from culture after CMV antigen stimulation. The receptors here all came from a human donor in good health (CMV status not recorded). Some clones in this sample may be carry-over from other donors' samples.

This chain connects TRBV20-1 to TRBJ2-4, with 9 positions matching TRBD1. CDR3 length: 13 residues. Per the germline V gene, CDR1 is DFQATT and CDR2 is SNEGSKA (reference sequence). With 1 base clipped from V and 13 bases from J, the junction kept 8 bases outside the gene matches. The CDR3 DNA follows: TGCAGTGCTAGAGGGGGGGACAGGGCGGTCCAGTACTTC. This sequence encodes CSARGGDRAVQYF.

This clonotype was picked up a small number of times. DNA for the CDR3: TGTGCCAGCAGCAGAACGGGAGGGCGCAATGAGCAGTTCTTC. This codes for CASSRTGGRNEQFF. The chain recombines TRBV7-9 with TRBJ2-1; 8 positions agree with TRBD2. Germline assignment: CDR1 SEHNR and CDR2 FQNEAQ (reference sequence). CDR3 length: 14 amino acids. V was pared by 5 bases and J by 6 bases, with 6 bases of the junction left unmatched.

This clonotype was seen repeatedly, ten times or more. The chain uses TRBV30 and TRBJ2-5; 10 positions match TRBD2. V shed 3 bases, J shed 4 bases, and the junction held 2 bases outside the gene matches. Germline CDR1 is GTSNPN and CDR2 is SVGIG (reference sequence). The CDR3 sequence is 13 residues long. As DNA, the CDR3 is TGTGCCTGGAGACTAGCGGGACTAGAGACCCAGTACTTC. Protein: CAWRLAGLETQYF.

This clonotype was counted between two and nine times. The V and J genes are TRBV18 and TRBJ2-1; 9 nucleotides align to TRBD2. Trimming removed 0 bases from V and 2 bases from J; junction bases left unmatched: 5. This CDR3 is built from 17 residues. Per the germline V gene, CDR1 is KGHSH and CDR2 is LQKENI. CDR3 sequence reads: CASSPPAGGTTYNEQFF. In DNA, the CDR3 is TGTGCCAGCTCACCACCGGCGGGAGGGACTACCTACAATGAGCAGTTCTTC.

The gene calls are TRBV12-3 or TRBV12-4 and TRBJ2-3; D assignment may be TRBD1 or TRBD2 (6 bases each). The CDR3 is made up of 14 amino acids. V was trimmed by 11 bases and J by 0 bases, leaving 15 bases between them. Here the CDR3 DNA reads TGTGCCGCATTAAGGGGGGTTAGCACAGATACGCAGTATTTT. Encoded protein: CAALRGVSTDTQYF.

This rearrangement joins TRBV6-2 or TRBV6-3 to TRBJ1-1; D may be TRBD1 (5 bases). Germline values: CDR1 MNHEY, CDR2 SVGEGT. The CDR3 runs to 13 residues. Deletions cut 6 bases from V and 8 bases from J, with 16 bases between. CDR3 DNA sequence: TGTGCCAGCAGGACACGTGGGACTCCGGAAGCTTTCTTT. It translates to CASRTRGTPEAFF.

The CDR3 DNA reads as TGTGCCACCCTGGGGGCCGGTGGCTATGGCTACACCTTC. It codes for CATLGAGGYGYTF. V gene TRBV10-3 combines with J gene TRBJ1-2; maybe TRBD1 (6 bases). The CDR3 runs to 13 residues. CDR1 and CDR2 (germline): ENHRY, SYGVKD. Trimming stripped 10 bases from V and 4 bases from J, with 16 bases between.

There are a few counts of this clonotype. The chain uses TRBV5-4 and TRBJ2-7; perhaps TRBD2 as D (5 bases). V was pared by 0 bases and J by 3 bases, with 16 bases between. Germline values: CDR1 SGHNT, CDR2 YYREEE (reference sequence). The CDR3 covers 16 residues. CDR3 in amino acids: CASSLGGLDRDYEQYF. The CDR3 region has the DNA TGTGCCAGCAGCTTGGGGGGTCTAGATCGGGACTACGAGCAGTACTTC.

This chain links TRBV7-3 with TRBJ2-5, with 10 bases that match TRBD1. The length of the CDR3 is 17 residues. V lost 2 bases, J lost 3 bases, and 9 bases stayed unmatched. Per the germline V gene, CDR1 is SGHTA and CDR2 is FQGTGA. In nucleotides, the CDR3 is TGTGCCAGCAGCTTATCCGGGACAGGGGTGGGGGAAGAGACCCAGTACTTC. Its protein is CASSLSGTGVGEETQYF.

This clonotype occurred a few times. The rearrangement uses TRBV28 and TRBJ2-7; 7 bases line up with TRBD2. The CDR3 is made up of 14 amino acids. CDR1 is MDHEN, CDR2 SYDVKM, per germline. J lost 2 bases, V lost 10 bases, and 11 bases had no gene match. The CDR3 region has the DNA TGTGCCACCGGGGGGAAGGTCCGTGCCTACGAGCAGTACTTC. Translating gives CATGGKVRAYEQYF. The full variable domain, with the rest looked up from reference TRBV28 and TRBJ2-7, is DVKVTQSSRYLVKRTGEKVFLECVQDMDHENMFWYRQDPGLGLRLIYFSYDVKMKEKGDIPEGYSVSREKKERFSLILESASTNQTSMYLCATGGKVRAYEQYFGPGTRLTVT.

This clonotype was seen once. CDR3 DNA: TGTGCCATCAGTGGACAGCGGGAGGTCTCGGATGAGCAGTTCTTC. Amino acids: CAISGQREVSDEQFF. The chain couples TRBV10-3 to TRBJ2-1; 9 bases align to TRBD2. Per germline, CDR1 ENHRY and CDR2 SYGVKD. After removal of 4 bases from V and 8 bases from J, the junction contained 9 bases not matched to a gene. The CDR3 is 15 residues long.

The CDR3 protein is CASSGGLAELETQYF. Written as DNA, the CDR3 is TGTGCCAGCAGTGGGGGACTAGCGGAATTAGAGACCCAGTACTTC. V and J are TRBV12-3 or TRBV12-4 and TRBJ2-5, with 11 bases lining up with TRBD2. Unmatched junction bases numbered 6, after V lost 5 bases and J lost 4 bases. The CDR3 has 15 amino acids.

This clonotype showed up just a few times. CDR3 in DNA: TGTGCCAGCAGCTTAGAAACGCGGGAGGGCCGGGGTGAGCAGTTCTTC. Translated: CASSLETREGRGEQFF. This sequence joins TRBV7-9 and TRBJ2-1; 9 bases match TRBD2. This CDR3 comprises 16 residues. V shed 1 base, J shed 9 bases, and the junction held 10 bases outside the gene matches. CDR1 SEHNR and CDR2 FQNEAQ come from the germline V gene (reference sequence).

About this clonotype: Compared with germline, one end of the junction differs, possibly owing to a read error. The CDR3 spells CDSRTSGIDEQFF. CDR3 nucleotide sequence: TGTGACAGCAGAACTAGCGGGATCGATGAGCAGTTCTTC. This chain connects TRBV7-9 to TRBJ2-1; 10 bases agree with TRBD2. Germline CDR1 reads SEHNR; CDR2 reads FQNEAQ (reference sequence). This CDR3 contains 13 residues.

This clonotype came up many times. The rearrangement uses TRBV7-2 and TRBJ2-2; TRBD2 aligns across 8 bases. The CDR3 contains 16 residues. CDR1 is SGHTA, CDR2 FQGNSA, per germline. The junction had 7 bases not matched to a gene; V was cut back by 1 base and J by 6 bases. The CDR3 spells CASSLVSGRASGELFF. The CDR3 DNA sequence: TGTGCCAGCAGCTTAGTCTCCGGGAGGGCCTCCGGGGAGCTGTTTTTT.

This clonotype was observed a few times. This chain joins TRBV6-2 or TRBV6-3 and TRBJ2-1; the match to TRBD1 covers 8 bases. The CDR3 covers 14 residues. V was pared by 5 bases and J by 2 bases, with 2 bases of the junction left unmatched. CDR1 MNHEY and CDR2 SVGEGT come from the germline V gene. The CDR3 here is CASSRTGTYNEQFF. CDR3 nucleotide sequence: TGTGCCAGCAGTCGGACAGGGACCTACAATGAGCAGTTCTTC.

This clonotype was recorded a few times. The chain uses TRBV7-9 and TRBJ2-1, with 7 positions matching TRBD2. Germline V CDR1 and CDR2: SEHNR, FQNEAQ (reference sequence). V was clipped by 2 bases and J by 6 bases; unmatched bases: 7. This CDR3 is 15 amino acids long. CDR3 in DNA: TGTGCCAGCAGCTTAAGACTAGCTCGGGGCAATGAGCAGTTCTTC. This sequence encodes CASSLRLARGNEQFF.

This clonotype was recorded at least ten times. The CDR3 here is CASSLTPGGVVRKNTGELFF. The CDR3, as DNA: TGTGCCAGCAGCTTAACCCCAGGGGGCGTTGTCCGGAAAAACACCGGGGAGCTGTTTTTT. The chain recombines TRBV7-3 with TRBJ2-2; 8 positions agree with TRBD1. Germline values: CDR1 SGHTA, CDR2 FQGTGA. This CDR3 has 20 residues. J was trimmed by 2 bases and V by 0 bases; bases with no gene match: 14.

The V and J genes are TRBV7-2 and TRBJ2-3, with D perhaps TRBD2 (5 bases). Trimming took 7 bases from V and 0 from J, leaving 17 bases between them. The CDR3 has 16 residues. Germline assignment: CDR1 SGHTA and CDR2 FQGNSA. The CDR3 reads CASTQNSGTSTDTQYF. CDR3 DNA sequence: TGTGCCAGCACCCAGAACAGCGGTACTAGCACAGATACGCAGTATTTT.

Many counts were recorded for this clonotype. V and J are TRBV6-2 or TRBV6-3 and TRBJ2-7; D remains ambiguous. Germline values: CDR1 MNHEY, CDR2 SVGEGT. The CDR3 is 11 residues long. V was trimmed by 6 bases and J by 6 bases, leaving 9 bases between them. The CDR3 DNA sequence: TGTGCCAGCAGCTTGCGGTCCGAGCAGTACTTC. Its translation: CASSLRSEQYF.

The chain uses TRBV18 and TRBJ1-1; D not resolved. The germline gives CDR1 KGHSH, CDR2 LQKENI. Trimming pared 1 base from V and 0 bases from J, leaving 9 bases between. The CDR3 length is 15 residues. CDR3 protein: CASSPRDGLNTEAFF. CDR3 nucleotides: TGTGCCAGCTCACCACGAGACGGCTTGAACACTGAAGCTTTCTTT.

The V gene is TRBV11-2, the J gene TRBJ2-3, with 12 bases fitting TRBD2. The CDR3 is made up of 14 amino acids. V trimming: 6 bases; J trimming: 4 bases; junction bases outside the gene matches: 2. Germline values: CDR1 SGHAT, CDR2 FQNNGV. In DNA, the CDR3 is TGTGCCAGCAGACTAGCGGGAGGCCCAGATACGCAGTATTTT. Translating gives CASRLAGGPDTQYF.

The rearrangement joins TRBV4-2 to TRBJ2-7, with D possibly matching TRBD1 (7 bases). The CDR3 length is 15 residues. Trimming cost V 2 bases and J 6 bases, with 17 bases left between them. The germline V gene has CDR1 LGHNA and CDR2 YNFKEQ. The DNA of the CDR3 is TGTGCCAGCAGCCAATCTGACAGGGAGGCCTCCGAGCAGTACTTC. This codes for CASSQSDREASEQYF.

This clonotype was picked up many times. This chain joins TRBV12-3 or TRBV12-4 and TRBJ1-1, with D unclear. V was trimmed by 5 bases and J by 4 bases, leaving 11 bases between them. The CDR3 loop spans 13 amino acids. CDR3 sequence reads: CASSLAQRTEAFF. For the CDR3, the DNA is TGTGCCAGCAGTCTGGCCCAACGCACTGAAGCTTTCTTT.

This clonotype was counted only a few times. J is TRBJ1-6 and V is TRBV11-2; D gene uncertain. The germline gives CDR1 SGHAT, CDR2 FQNNGV. The V end was cut by 4 bases, the J end by 14 bases, with 15 bases between. This CDR3 has 13 amino acids. CDR3 sequence: CASSSWRAGTLHF. The CDR3 DNA follows: TGTGCCAGCAGCTCGTGGAGGGCTGGAACCCTCCACTTT. The variable domain in full, with the rest retrieved from reference TRBV11-2 and TRBJ1-6, is EAGVAQSPRYKIIEKRQSVAFWCNPISGHATLYWYQQILGQGPKLLIQFQNNGVVDDSQLPKDRFSAERLKGVDSTLKIQPAKLEDSAVYLCASSSWRAGTLHFGNGTRLTVT.

This clonotype was seen more than once but under ten times. This chain joins TRBV6-2 or TRBV6-3 and TRBJ2-3, with TRBD1 identical over 7 bases. Germline CDR1 MNHEY, CDR2 SVGEGT. The CDR3 totals 14 residues. V lost 7 bases to trimming and J lost 3 bases; unmatched junction nucleotides: 7. This CDR3 is CASIDRVGTDTQYF. In DNA form, the CDR3 reads TGTGCCAGCATCGACAGGGTTGGGACAGATACGCAGTATTTT.

The V call is TRBV20-1, the J call TRBJ2-3; the match to TRBD2 covers 11 bases. The CDR3 is 14 residues long. With V trimmed by 1 base and J by 6 bases, 3 bases remained unmatched. Per germline, CDR1 DFQATT and CDR2 SNEGSKA (reference sequence). The DNA for the CDR3 is TGCAGTGCTAGAGTTACTAGCGGGAGTGATACGCAGTATTTT. It specifies CSARVTSGSDTQYF.

This clonotype was counted only a few times. The J gene is TRBJ2-2, the V gene TRBV5-1, with 9 positions matching TRBD2. This CDR3 contains 22 residues. Germline lookup yields CDR1 SGHRS and CDR2 YFSETQ. The V gene end was trimmed by 1 base and the J gene end by 3 bases; junction bases not matched to a gene: 22. The CDR3 DNA is TGCGCCAGCAGCTTGAGGGCTAGACAGGGATGGCTAGCGGGATCGGACACCGGGGAGCTGTTTTTT. Protein sequence: CASSLRARQGWLAGSDTGELFF.

Ten or more counts support this clonotype. The J gene is TRBJ1-2, the V gene TRBV7-9; D is possibly TRBD1 (6 bases). The length of the CDR3 is 17 residues. CDR1 is SEHNR and CDR2 is FQNEAQ in the germline V gene (reference sequence). Trimming removed 5 bases at V and 3 bases at J, with 22 bases between. Here the CDR3 DNA reads TGTGCCAGCAGCCACGTTGTGGGGGGCAGGGGAGACTATGGCTACACCTTC. It specifies CASSHVVGGRGDYGYTF. Together with reference TRBV7-9 and TRBJ1-2, the CDR3 gives the full variable domain: DTGVSQNPRHKITKRGQNVTFRCDPISEHNRLYWYRQTLGQGPEFLTYFQNEAQLEKSRLLSDRFSAERPKGSFSTLEIQRTEQGDSAMYLCASSHVVGGRGDYGYTFGSGTRLTVV.